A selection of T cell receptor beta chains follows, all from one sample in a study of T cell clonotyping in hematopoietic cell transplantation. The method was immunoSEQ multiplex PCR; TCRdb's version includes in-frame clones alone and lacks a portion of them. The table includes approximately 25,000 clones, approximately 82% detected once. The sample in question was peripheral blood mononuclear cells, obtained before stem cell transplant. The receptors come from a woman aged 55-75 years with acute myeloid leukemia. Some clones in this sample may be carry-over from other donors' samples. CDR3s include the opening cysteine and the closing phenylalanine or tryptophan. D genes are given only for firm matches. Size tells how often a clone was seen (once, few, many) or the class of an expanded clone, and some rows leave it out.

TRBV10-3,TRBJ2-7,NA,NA,CAISRADSYEQYF,TGTGCCATCAGCAGGGCAGATTCCTACGAGCAGTACTTC
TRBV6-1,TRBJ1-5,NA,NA,CASSERPRLSNQPQHF,TGTGCCAGCAGTGAACGCCCACGGCTTAGCAATCAGCCCCAGCATTTT
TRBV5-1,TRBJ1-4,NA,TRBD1,CASSPGTGREKLFF,TGCGCCAGCAGCCCCGGGACAGGGAGGGAAAAACTGTTTTTT
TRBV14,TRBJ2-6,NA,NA,CASSLGPFISGANVLTF,TGTGCCAGCAGCTTAGGGCCCTTTATCTCTGGGGCCAACGTCCTGACTTTC
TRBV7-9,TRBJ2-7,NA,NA,CASSRRGTEDSYEQYF,TGTGCCAGCAGCCGGAGAGGGACGGAGGACTCCTACGAGCAGTACTTC
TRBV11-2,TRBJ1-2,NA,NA,CASSLDPGVGGYTF,TGTGCCAGCAGCTTAGATCCAGGGGTGGGCGGCTACACCTTC
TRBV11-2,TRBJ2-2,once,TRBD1,CASSQLGQGTSGELFF,TGTGCCAGCAGCCAATTGGGACAGGGAACGTCTGGGGAGCTGTTTTTT
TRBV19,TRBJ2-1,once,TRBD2,CASSIGLGRGNEQFF,TGTGCCAGTAGTATCGGACTAGGTCGGGGCAATGAGCAGTTCTTC
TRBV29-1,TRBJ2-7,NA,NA,CSVVYSSYEQYF,TGCAGCGTTGTCTACAGCTCCTACGAGCAGTACTTC
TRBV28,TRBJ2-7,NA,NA,CASRGLLYEQYF,TGTGCCAGCAGGGGACTCCTCTACGAGCAGTACTTC
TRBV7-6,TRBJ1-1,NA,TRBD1,CASTPDRGRTEAFF,TGTGCCAGCACCCCGGACAGGGGGCGGACTGAAGCTTTCTTT
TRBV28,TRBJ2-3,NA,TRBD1,CASSFETGAPMNPTDTQYF,TGTGCCAGCAGTTTCGAGACAGGGGCCCCTATGAATCCCACAGATACGCAGTATTTT
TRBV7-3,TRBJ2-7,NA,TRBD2,CASSLTGGASEQYF,TGTGCCAGCAGCTTAACCGGGGGGGCCTCGGAGCAGTACTTC
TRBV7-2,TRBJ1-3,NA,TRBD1,CASSSQGQTGNTIYF,TGTGCCAGCAGCTCACAGGGGCAAACTGGAAACACCATATATTTT
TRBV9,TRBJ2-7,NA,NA,CASSVAAASATYEQYF,TGTGCCAGCAGCGTAGCTGCGGCTAGCGCTACCTACGAGCAGTACTTC
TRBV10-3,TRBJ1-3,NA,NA,CAISGREGNTIYF,TGTGCCATCAGTGGCAGGGAGGGAAACACCATATATTTT
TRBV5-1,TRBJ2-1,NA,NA,CASSGTGGPTYNEQFF,TGCGCCAGCAGCGGAACCGGAGGTCCCACCTACAATGAGCAGTTCTTC
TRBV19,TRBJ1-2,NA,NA,CASSWQANYGYTF,TGTGCCAGTAGTTGGCAGGCTAACTATGGCTACACCTTC
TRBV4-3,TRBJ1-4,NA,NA,CASTRLGRNEKLFF,TGCGCCAGCACACGACTGGGACGTAATGAAAAACTGTTTTTT
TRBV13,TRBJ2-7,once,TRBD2,CASSSGLARKSYEQYF,TGTGCCAGCAGCTCCGGACTAGCGCGCAAGTCCTACGAGCAGTACTTC
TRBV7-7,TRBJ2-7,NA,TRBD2,CASSRGLEPSYEQYF,TGTGCTAGCAGCCGCGGACTAGAACCCTCCTACGAGCAGTACTTC
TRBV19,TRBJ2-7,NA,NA,CASSERDSQYF,TGTGCCAGTAGTGAACGGGACTCGCAGTACTTC
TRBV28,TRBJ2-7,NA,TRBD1,CASRETGDYEQYF,TGTGCCAGCAGAGAGACAGGGGACTACGAGCAGTACTTC
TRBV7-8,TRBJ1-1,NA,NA,CASSLGGSPLSTEAFF,TGTGCCAGCAGCTTGGGGGGTTCCCCACTATCCACTGAAGCTTTCTTT
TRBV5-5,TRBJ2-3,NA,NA,CASSLVAGSTDTQYF,TGTGCCAGCAGCTTAGTCGCGGGAAGCACAGATACGCAGTATTTT
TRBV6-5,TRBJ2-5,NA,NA,CASSPQLQETQYF,TGTGCCAGCAGTCCCCAGCTACAAGAGACCCAGTACTTC
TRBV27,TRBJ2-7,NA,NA,CASSRRGSFYEQYF,TGTGCCAGCAGCAGGAGGGGGTCCTTCTACGAGCAGTACTTC
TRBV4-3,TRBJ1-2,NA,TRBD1,CASSHYLRDRGTGGYTF,TGCGCCAGCAGCCACTACCTCCGGGACAGGGGGACTGGGGGCTACACCTTC
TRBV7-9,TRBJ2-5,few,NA,CASSLTSTQTQYF,TGTGCCAGCAGCTTAACTAGCACGCAGACCCAGTACTTC
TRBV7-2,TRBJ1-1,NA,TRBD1,CASSRETGDTEAFF,TGTGCCAGCAGCCGCGAGACAGGGGACACTGAAGCTTTCTTT
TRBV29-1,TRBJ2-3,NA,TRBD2,CSVDSAGGGDTQYF,TGCAGCGTTGATAGTGCGGGAGGGGGAGATACGCAGTATTTT
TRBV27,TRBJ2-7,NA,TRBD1,CASSPDREDYEQYF,TGTGCCAGCTCCCCGGACAGGGAGGACTACGAGCAGTACTTC
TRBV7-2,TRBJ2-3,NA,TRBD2,CASSSSGRTDTQYF,TGTGCCAGCAGCTCTAGCGGGCGTACAGATACGCAGTATTTT
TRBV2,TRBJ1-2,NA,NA,CASTPLGQRFAF,TGTGCCAGCACCCCTCTGGGGCAGCGATTTGCCTTC
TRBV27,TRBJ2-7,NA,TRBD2,CASRLAGGGEQYF,TGTGCCAGCAGGCTAGCGGGAGGAGGAGAGCAGTACTTC
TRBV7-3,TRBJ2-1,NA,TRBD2,CASSLGAGRDEQFF,TGTGCCAGCAGCTTAGGTGCGGGGAGGGATGAGCAGTTCTTC
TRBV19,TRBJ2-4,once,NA,CASSIDYGIQYF,TGTGCCAGTAGTATAGATTATGGCATTCAGTACTTC
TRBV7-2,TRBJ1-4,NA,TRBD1,CASSLRQGGEKLFF,TGTGCCAGCAGCTTAAGACAGGGCGGGGAAAAACTGTTTTTT
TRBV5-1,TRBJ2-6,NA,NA,CASSMNLGANVLTF,TGCGCCAGCAGCATGAACCTCGGGGCCAACGTCCTGACTTTC
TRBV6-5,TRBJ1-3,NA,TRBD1,CASRQGASSGNTIYF,TGTGCCAGCAGACAGGGGGCCAGCTCTGGAAACACCATATATTTT